A single sample is the source of the 22 T cell receptor beta chains below, sequenced in a study of CD8 T cells in ankylosing spondylitis. Study-level points and caveats: Fewer than 10 highly homologous variants formed a TCR beta motif that appeared characteristic of ankylosing spondylitis blood.

TCRdb reprocessed the 5' RACE reads via MiXCR and lists one record per CDR3 protein. The top ten hold roughly 0.51% of the sample, which has about 840,000 distinct CDR3 sequences, 12% seen once. Their recognized antigens are unknown. Sequencing was done on a sample of blood, either unsorted or a sorted T cell fraction (not recorded which). These receptors all stem from a male donor with ankylosing spondylitis.

This clonotype has at least ten counts. The rearrangement links TRBV6-5 to TRBJ1-1; tentatively, D is TRBD1 (6 bases). The CDR3 covers 17 residues. The germline CDR1 and CDR2 sequences are MNHEY and SVGAGI. Trimming pared 4 bases from V and 0 bases from J, leaving 18 bases between. DNA of the CDR3: TGTGCCAGCAGTTTCTCCCCACTCGGACAGTTGAACACTGAAGCTTTCTTT. It encodes CASSFSPLGQLNTEAFF.

The chain recombines TRBV6-1 with TRBJ2-7; D is unclear. The CDR3 is 15 residues long. Germline V CDR1 and CDR2: MNHNS, SASEGT. V gave up 5 bases and J gave up 2 bases, with 16 bases separating them. The CDR3: CASSPDLGSPYEQYF. The CDR3 bases are TGTGCCAGCAGTCCCGACCTGGGCAGCCCCTACGAGCAGTACTTC.

The chain combines TRBV20-1 with TRBJ1-1; no firm D call. The V gene's germline CDR1 is DFQATT and CDR2 SNEGSKA (reference sequence). The CDR3 sequence is 13 residues long. The V end lost 2 bases, the J end lost 0 bases, and 7 bases lay between the germline ends. CDR3 sequence reads: CSARQRMNTEAFF. CDR3 DNA: TGCAGTGCTAGACAACGGATGAACACTGAAGCTTTCTTT.

Many counts were recorded for this clonotype. This chain connects TRBV29-1 to TRBJ2-7; no definite D call. The V gene's germline CDR1 is SQVTM and CDR2 ANQGSEA. The CDR3 covers 15 residues. V was clipped by 4 bases and J by 5 bases, with 21 bases between them. CDR3 in amino acids: CSVVDLGSQDDEQYF. The CDR3 DNA reads TGCAGCGTTGTGGATTTGGGAAGTCAAGACGACGAGCAGTACTTC.

In its sample, this clonotype was seen a few times. The chain carries TRBV10-3 and TRBJ2-3, with 7 nucleotides matching TRBD1. There are 16 residues in the CDR3. Looked up from germline, CDR1 is ENHRY and CDR2 is SYGVKD. With V trimmed by 0 bases and J by 5 bases, 8 bases remained unmatched. Written as DNA, the CDR3 is TGTGCCATCAGTGAGTCGAGGACAGGAGAGGGAGATACGCAGTATTTT. It specifies CAISESRTGEGDTQYF.

Only a few counts were recorded for this clonotype. This chain uses TRBV11-1 with TRBJ2-2; D remains unclear. The germline gives CDR1 SGHAT, CDR2 FQDESV (reference sequence). V lost 2 bases and J lost 4, with 8 bases in between. This CDR3 comprises 14 residues. In nucleotides, the CDR3 is TGTGCCAGCAGCTTACAGCTGAGCACCGGGGAGCTGTTTTTT. Translated, it gives CASSLQLSTGELFF.

This clonotype appeared a single time. This chain uses TRBV15 with TRBJ2-3, with D perhaps matching TRBD1 (7 bases). Between the trimmed V and J ends, which lost 3 bases and 4 bases, there was a span of 14 bases. The CDR3 sequence is 15 residues long. The germline gives CDR1 LNHNV, CDR2 YYDKDF (reference sequence). CDR3 residues: CATSRGQTGADTQYF. DNA for the CDR3: TGTGCCACCAGCAGGGGACAGACGGGGGCAGATACGCAGTATTTT.

This sequence joins TRBV10-2 and TRBJ1-3; possible D gene TRBD1, 6 bases. Trimming removed 7 bases at V and 2 bases at J, with 18 bases between. Germline CDR1 is WSHSY and CDR2 is SAAADI. This CDR3 has 16 amino acids. The CDR3 region is CASTSSQGRPGNTIYF. The CDR3 DNA reads as TGCGCCAGCACCTCGAGCCAGGGGCGCCCTGGAAACACCATATATTTT.

This clonotype was counted between two and nine times. V and J are TRBV7-2 and TRBJ1-1; 8 bases are shared with TRBD1. Unmatched junction bases numbered 11, after V lost 4 bases and J lost 10 bases. The CDR3 runs 14 residues. CDR1 and CDR2 from the germline V gene are SGHTA and FQGNSA. The CDR3 region is CASSSRSGGAAAFF. In DNA, the CDR3 is TGTGCCAGCAGCTCCCGATCAGGGGGCGCTGCAGCTTTCTTT. The full variable domain, rest sourced from reference TRBV7-2 and TRBJ1-1, is GAGVSQSPSNKVTEKGKDVELRCDPISGHTALYWYRQSLGQGLEFLIYFQGNSAPDKSGLPSDRFSAERTGGSVSTLTIQRTQQEDSAVYLCASSSRSGGAAAFFGQGTRLTVV.

In this sample, this clonotype turned up a few times. This rearrangement joins TRBV15 to TRBJ1-1; TRBD1 might be the D (6 bases). This CDR3 spans 13 amino acids. Germline assignment: CDR1 LNHNV and CDR2 YYDKDF (reference sequence). Trimming shortened V by 0 bases and J by 8 bases, and 10 bases separated the two germline ends. The CDR3 nucleotides are TGTGCCACCAGCAGAGATCATGGACAGGAAGCTTTCTTT. It specifies CATSRDHGQEAFF. Full variable domain (rest looked up from reference TRBV15 and TRBJ1-1): DAMVIQNPRYQVTQFGKPVTLSCSQTLNHNVMYWYQQKSSQAPKLLFHYYDKDFNNEADTPDNFQSRRPNTSFCFLDIRSPGLGDTAMYLCATSRDHGQEAFFGQGTRLTVV.

This clonotype showed up just a few times. The rearrangement uses TRBV6-1 and TRBJ2-5, with TRBD1 identical over 11 bases. V lost 6 bases to trimming and J lost 4 bases; unmatched junction nucleotides: 13. The germline V gene encodes CDR1 MNHNS and CDR2 SASEGT. This CDR3 spans 17 amino acids. The CDR3 sequence: CASRLRDRGGFGETQYF. The CDR3 DNA reads TGTGCCAGCAGACTCAGGGACAGGGGGGGGTTTGGAGAGACCCAGTACTTC.

The CDR3 reads CASSSLTRTGETQYF. The CDR3 DNA is TGTGCCAGCAGTTCCCTGACACGCACAGGGGAGACCCAGTACTTC. The rearrangement uses TRBV28 and TRBJ2-5; D perhaps matches TRBD1 (6 bases). The CDR3 covers 15 residues. V was cut by 4 bases and J by 5 bases, with 17 bases left in between. Looked up from germline, CDR1 is MDHEN and CDR2 is SYDVKM.

This clonotype was found many times. The chain carries TRBV6-1 and TRBJ2-1, with D maybe TRBD2 (7 bases). CDR3 length: 14 amino acids. Per germline, CDR1 MNHNS and CDR2 SASEGT. Trimming took 8 bases from V and 0 from J, leaving 11 bases between them. The CDR3 reads CASGRGGSYNEQFF. The CDR3, as DNA: TGTGCCAGCGGAAGGGGGGGCTCCTACAATGAGCAGTTCTTC.

In its sample, this clonotype was seen a few times. The DNA of the CDR3 is TGTGCCAGCAGCTTAGTTGGAGTAGCGGTCTATGGCTACACCTTC. Its translation: CASSLVGVAVYGYTF. This chain joins TRBV7-2 and TRBJ1-2; D not resolved. The CDR3 consists of 15 residues. The V gene's germline CDR1 is SGHTA and CDR2 FQGNSA. Deletions cut 1 base from V and 4 bases from J, with 13 bases between.

This chain joins TRBV6-5 and TRBJ2-1; 8 bases line up with TRBD2. CDR3 length: 16 amino acids. Germline CDR1 reads MNHEY; CDR2 reads SVGAGI. The V segment lost 3 bases and the J segment 8 bases; nucleotides outside the gene matches: 12. CDR3 amino acids: CASSYILAAGPDEQFF. CDR3 nucleotides: TGTGCCAGCAGTTATATACTAGCGGCTGGACCCGATGAGCAGTTCTTC.

CDR3 nucleotide sequence: TGCGCCAGCAGCGCGACAGGGAGGCAAGCTTTCTTT. Translated: CASSATGRQAFF. J is TRBJ1-1 and V is TRBV5-1; 7 bases align to TRBD1. CDR1 and CDR2 (germline): SGHRS, YFSETQ. V dropped 4 bases and J dropped 9; count of bases not matched to a gene: 6. The CDR3 runs to 12 residues.

A few counts support this clonotype. V usage is TRBV7-2 and J usage is TRBJ2-1; D might be TRBD1 (7 bases). V dropped 4 bases and J dropped 0 bases, with 16 bases sitting between them. Germline V gene sequence: CDR1 SGHTA, CDR2 FQGNSA. This CDR3 has 17 residues. The CDR3 sequence: CASSSFAGQLSYNEQFF. CDR3 DNA sequence: TGTGCCAGCAGCTCATTCGCGGGACAGCTCTCCTACAATGAGCAGTTCTTC.

The V and J genes are TRBV12-3 or TRBV12-4 and TRBJ2-7; no reliable D call. V dropped 5 bases and J dropped 2 bases, with 13 bases sitting between them. The CDR3 is 14 residues long. CDR3 DNA sequence: TGTGCCAGCAGTATTGGACGGCAGCCCTACGAGCAGTACTTC. This gives the protein CASSIGRQPYEQYF.

V and J are TRBV5-6 and TRBJ2-7; TRBD2 matches at 8 bases. The CDR3 sequence is 14 residues long. Germline V gene lookup returns CDR1 SGHDT and CDR2 YYEEEE. V dropped 4 bases and J dropped 7; count of bases not matched to a gene: 10. The CDR3 sequence: CASSPQAGAGEQYF. CDR3 DNA sequence: TGTGCCAGCAGCCCACAAGCGGGGGCGGGGGAGCAGTACTTC.

V and J are TRBV30 and TRBJ1-2; no clear D. The CDR3 covers 13 residues. Trimming cost V 0 bases and J 9 bases, with 14 bases left between them. The germline gives CDR1 GTSNPN, CDR2 SVGIG (reference sequence). The CDR3 DNA is TGTGCCTGGAGTGTAATGGGTTTTGGAAGCTACACCTTC. Its protein is CAWSVMGFGSYTF.

This clonotype was detected a few times. The chain links TRBV20-1 to TRBJ1-1; D remains unclear. This CDR3 contains 13 residues. Trimming stripped 3 bases from V and 0 bases from J, with 8 bases between. Germline values: CDR1 DFQATT, CDR2 SNEGSKA (reference sequence). CDR3 region: CSASESMNTEAFF. CDR3 in DNA: TGCAGTGCTAGTGAGTCCATGAACACTGAAGCTTTCTTT.

This chain links TRBV7-2 with TRBJ2-7, with D perhaps matching TRBD1 (5 bases). CDR1 and CDR2 (germline): SGHTA, FQGNSA. The germline V and J ends were trimmed by 4 bases and 6 bases, with 16 bases remaining between them. The CDR3 has 14 residues. CDR3 amino acids: CASSSTATSAEQYF. In DNA, the CDR3 is TGTGCCAGCAGCTCGACAGCGACGTCGGCCGAGCAGTACTTC.